This TCR beta chain originates from a study of metastatic and nonmetastatic thyroid tumors. Study as a whole: Comparative analysis of repertoires was undertaken across blood and tumor or nodule tissue obtained from malignant and benign thyroid patients. Study conclusions and caveats: It was reported that TCR beta diversity was significantly higher in malignant thyroid tumors than benign nodules, in blood and tumor.

In this sample, this clone turned up many times. Its cognate antigen is unknown. In the original analysis: Construction of a distant-metastasis classifier for papillary thyroid cancer relied on CDR3 differences across clinicopathological groups. MiXCR was used by TCRdb to re-call the PCR reads. None of the V and J calls come from the authors' own analysis; TCRdb made them. The sample has about 64,000 clones, approximately 4% seen once; the top ten hold about 20%. Trimming took off 8 bases at V and 3 bases at J, with 13 bases between the two ends. Germline V CDR1 and CDR2: MDHEN, SYDVKM. This CDR3 region has 13 residues. No patient received treatment before thyroid surgery.

The sequencing input was blood. The sequence was collected from a female donor with papillary thyroid cancer or a benign thyroid nodule (not recorded which). Some clones in this sample may be carry-over from other donors' samples. This chain uses TRBV28 with TRBJ1-2, with D tentatively TRBD1 (6 bases). CDR3 residues: CASGGRFDYGYTF. The CDR3 DNA sequence: TGTGCCAGCGGGGGGCGCTTTGACTATGGCTACACCTTC.